Presented here are 22 T cell receptor beta chains from one specimen sequenced in a study of blood T cell repertoires in COVID-19. TCRdb's table, derived via immunoSEQ multiplex PCR, lists solely in-frame clones and lacks some. The sample yields 90,000 to 100,000 clones, approximately 81% seen once. Sample: peripheral blood. The source is a man older than 75 with acute or convalescent COVID-19.

This clone was counted only a few times. The CDR3 loop reads CASSFRGNYGYTF. The DNA of the CDR3 is TGTGCCAGCAGCTTTAGGGGAAACTATGGCTACACCTTC. The chain employs TRBV12-1 and TRBJ1-2; TRBD1 is the table's D call, not checked against the DNA. TRBV12-1 is marked as a pseudogene. The CDR3 spans 13 residues.

This clone has just a few counts. The chain carries TRBV30 and TRBJ1-6, with TRBD1 matching over 10 bases. Germline trimming cut 3 bases from V and 10 bases from J; bases unmatched to any gene: 9. Germline V gene sequence: CDR1 GTSNPN, CDR2 SVGIG (reference sequence). This CDR3 region has 15 residues. The CDR3 bases are TGTGCCTGGAGGGAGGGGGGACAGGGGCGGTCACCCCTCCACTTT. Translating gives CAWREGGQGRSPLHF.

J is TRBJ1-1 and V is TRBV29-1; 10 bases match TRBD1. Per the germline V gene, CDR1 is SQVTM and CDR2 is ANQGSEA. This CDR3 is 15 amino acids long. V dropped 1 base and J dropped 4; count of bases not matched to a gene: 6. The CDR3 DNA sequence: TGCAGCGTTGAAGGGGGGACAGGGGAAGGCACTGAAGCTTTCTTT. This encodes CSVEGGTGEGTEAFF.

This chain connects TRBV7-9 to TRBJ1-6; 8 nucleotides match TRBD1. The CDR3 is 15 amino acids. In germline, CDR1 is SEHNR, CDR2 FQNEAQ (reference sequence). V was pared by 3 bases and J by 8 bases, with 6 bases of the junction left unmatched. CDR3 sequence: CASSFGGQGDSPLHF. In DNA, the CDR3 is TGTGCCAGCAGCTTCGGCGGACAGGGAGATTCACCCCTCCACTTT.

The chain recombines TRBV18 with TRBJ1-2; 8 nucleotides match TRBD1. In germline, CDR1 is KGHSH, CDR2 LQKENI. With 6 bases clipped from V and 8 bases from J, the junction kept 11 bases outside the gene matches. There are 14 residues in the CDR3. The CDR3 DNA reads as TGTGCCAGCTCGGCGACCGGACAGGGTTGGGGCTACACCTTC. It specifies CASSATGQGWGYTF.

The rearrangement links TRBV18 to TRBJ1-1; 8 nucleotides align to TRBD1. V lost 6 bases to trimming and J lost 3 bases; unmatched junction nucleotides: 3. CDR3 length equals 13 residues. Germline CDR1 KGHSH, CDR2 LQKENI. In nucleotides, the CDR3 is TGTGCCAGCTCGATACAGGGGGACACTGAAGCTTTCTTT. This encodes CASSIQGDTEAFF.

This chain connects TRBV7-6 to TRBJ1-1; possibly TRBD1 for D (6 bases). Trimming removed 2 bases from V and 4 bases from J, with 14 bases in between. This CDR3 has 15 residues. Germline CDR1 SGHVS, CDR2 FNYEAQ. The CDR3 sequence: CASSLSTGMGTEAFF. The CDR3 DNA sequence: TGTGCCAGCAGCTTATCTACAGGGATGGGCACTGAAGCTTTCTTT. Based on the CDR3 plus reference TRBV7-6 and TRBJ1-1, the full variable domain is GAGVSQSPRYKVTKRGQDVALRCDPISGHVSLYWYRQALGQGPEFLTYFNYEAQQDKSGLPNDRFSAERPEGSISTLTIQRTEQRDSAMYRCASSLSTGMGTEAFFGQGTRLTVV.

This sequence joins TRBV11-2 and TRBJ2-7; 7 bases map to TRBD1. With 5 bases clipped from V and 2 bases from J, the junction kept 3 bases outside the gene matches. This CDR3 region has 13 residues. The germline V gene encodes CDR1 SGHAT and CDR2 FQNNGV. DNA for the CDR3: TGTGCCAGCAGCAGGACAGGAGCCTACGAGCAGTACTTC. This sequence encodes CASSRTGAYEQYF.

The rearrangement links TRBV15 to TRBJ2-3; 8 positions match TRBD1. V lost 0 bases to trimming and J lost 3 bases; unmatched junction nucleotides: 5. The CDR3 sequence is 16 residues long. Germline CDR1 is LNHNV and CDR2 is YYDKDF (reference sequence). The chain's CDR3 is CATSRDGTGRTDTQYF. CDR3 coding DNA: TGTGCCACCAGCAGAGATGGGACAGGAAGAACAGATACGCAGTATTTT.

This chain connects TRBV7-9 to TRBJ2-5; maybe TRBD1 (5 bases). The CDR3 has 15 amino acids. With 1 base removed from V and 1 base from J, the gap between germline ends came to 10 bases. From germline, CDR1 is SEHNR and CDR2 FQNEAQ (reference sequence). The chain's CDR3 is CASSLGRDFQETQYF. The CDR3 DNA reads TGTGCCAGCAGCTTAGGCAGGGATTTCCAAGAGACCCAGTACTTC.

The chain employs TRBV5-1 and TRBJ2-3; 14 positions agree with TRBD2. The CDR3 is 18 amino acids. CDR1 and CDR2 from the germline V gene are SGHRS and YFSETQ. The junction had 8 bases not matched to a gene; V was cut back by 4 bases and J by 1 base. As DNA, the CDR3 is TGCGCCAGCAGCAACGGACTAGCGGGAGGCCCTGGCACAGATACGCAGTATTTT. Residues: CASSNGLAGGPGTDTQYF.

The chain uses TRBV28 and TRBJ1-5; TRBD1 matches at 7 bases. The ends lost 7 bases at V and 0 bases at J; junction bases unmatched: 6. Germline V gene sequence: CDR1 MDHEN, CDR2 SYDVKM. This CDR3 comprises 15 residues. CDR3 region: CASIPQGFSNQPQHF. The CDR3 DNA is TGTGCCAGCATACCACAGGGGTTTAGCAATCAGCCCCAGCATTTT.

This clone showed up just a few times. This rearrangement joins TRBV6-1 to TRBJ1-5; D is ambiguous. The CDR3 length is 14 residues. Per germline, CDR1 MNHNS and CDR2 SASEGT. V shed 3 bases and J shed 9 bases, with 15 bases lying between them. The CDR3 protein is CASSDRGIYGPQHF. The CDR3 DNA reads as TGTGCCAGCAGTGATCGGGGAATATACGGGCCCCAGCATTTT.

V usage is TRBV5-1 and J usage is TRBJ2-5; D unresolved. The CDR3 runs 15 residues. Germline CDR1 SGHRS, CDR2 YFSETQ. V lost 0 bases, J lost 7 bases, and 16 bases lay in between. CDR3 nucleotide sequence: TGCGCCAGCAGCTTGGCCCCGAGTGGTCCGGGGACCCAGTACTTC. Translating gives CASSLAPSGPGTQYF. Looking up the rest from reference TRBV5-1 and TRBJ2-5 gives the full variable domain: KAGVTQTPRYLIKTRGQQVTLSCSPISGHRSVSWYQQTPGQGLQFLFEYFSETQRNKGNFPGRFSGRQFSNSRSEMNVSTLELGDSALYLCASSLAPSGPGTQYFGPGTRLLVL.

V is TRBV19 and J is TRBJ1-1; D uncertain. Germline V lookup: CDR1 LNHDA, CDR2 SQIVND (reference sequence). CDR3 size: 13 residues. Deletions cut 6 bases from V and 4 bases from J, with 12 bases between. CDR3 amino acids: CASRKIGGTEAFF. The CDR3 DNA is TGTGCCAGTAGGAAAATCGGAGGCACTGAAGCTTTCTTT.

The CDR3 is CSASSGDTVEAFF. In DNA form, the CDR3 reads TGCAGTGCTAGTTCGGGGGATACGGTTGAAGCTTTCTTT. The chain employs TRBV20-1 and TRBJ1-1; D perhaps matches TRBD1 (5 bases). CDR1 and CDR2 (germline): DFQATT, SNEGSKA (reference sequence). The CDR3 sequence is 13 residues long. The V gene lost 3 bases and the J gene lost 7 bases, with 15 bases spanning the gap.

V and J are TRBV9 and TRBJ1-4; 7 nucleotides align to TRBD1. The CDR3 totals 14 residues. Germline V lookup: CDR1 SGDLS, CDR2 YYNGEE. The trim removed 0 bases at V and 7 bases at J, leaving 3 bases unmatched. CDR3 coding DNA: TGTGCCAGCAGCGTAGGACAGGGCAGTGAAAAACTGTTTTTT. Residues: CASSVGQGSEKLFF. Filled out from reference TRBV9 and TRBJ1-4, the complete variable domain reads DSGVTQTPKHLITATGQRVTLRCSPRSGDLSVYWYQQSLDQGLQFLIQYYNGEERAKGNILERFSAQQFPDLHSELNLSSLELGDSALYFCASSVGQGSEKLFFGSGTQLSVL.

The rearrangement joins TRBV2 to TRBJ2-3; a weak D match, TRBD2 (6 bases). Trimming took 6 bases from V and 4 from J, leaving 14 bases between them. The germline V gene has CDR1 SNHLY and CDR2 FYNNEI. The CDR3 contains 14 residues. CDR3 sequence: CASSPGLYPDTQYF. Written as DNA, the CDR3 is TGTGCCAGCAGCCCGGGACTGTACCCAGATACGCAGTATTTT.

The CDR3 reads CASRNPGNYGYTF. In DNA form, the CDR3 reads TGTGCCAGCAGGAACCCAGGAAACTATGGCTACACCTTC. This chain uses TRBV3-1 (or the pseudogene TRBV3-2) with TRBJ1-2; D remains ambiguous. The CDR3 runs 13 residues. The V end lost 6 bases, the J end lost 2 bases, and 10 bases lay between the germline ends. The germline V gene has CDR1 LGHDT and CDR2 YNNKEL (reference sequence).

The chain uses TRBV11-3 and TRBJ2-1; D gene unclear. Trimming pared 0 bases from V and 8 bases from J, leaving 8 bases between. This CDR3 comprises 13 residues. CDR1 and CDR2 from the germline V gene are SGHNT and YENEEA. The CDR3 DNA follows: TGTGCCAGCAGCTTAGAACGGTCCGATGAGCAGTTCTTC. Translated: CASSLERSDEQFF.

This clone was counted a single time. This chain uses TRBV6-5 with TRBJ1-6; D is ambiguous. V was trimmed by 0 bases and J by 6 bases, leaving 9 bases between them. Germline CDR1 MNHEY, CDR2 SVGAGI. The CDR3 runs to 15 residues. As DNA, the CDR3 is TGTGCCAGCAGTTACTCACGGGTACCTAATTCACCCCTCCACTTT. Translated: CASSYSRVPNSPLHF.

The chain uses TRBV18 and TRBJ2-1; D possibly corresponds to TRBD1 (5 bases). V was pared by 6 bases and J by 4 bases, with 10 bases between. CDR3 length: 13 amino acids. Germline V CDR1 and CDR2: KGHSH, LQKENI. CDR3 sequence reads: CASSPRQYNEQFF. CDR3 nucleotides: TGTGCCAGCTCGCCCAGACAGTACAATGAGCAGTTCTTC.